A selection of T cell receptor beta chains follows, all from one sample in a study of human T cells and chemical hapten exposure. TCRdb re-called the RACE reads through MiXCR, storing one row per CDR3 protein. This sample has approximately 80,000 distinct CDR3 sequences, with roughly 10% found just once. The sample was whole blood, taken in connection with sensitization to the hapten diphenylcyclopropenone (DPC). These receptors all come from a woman aged 30 to 39 with alopecia areata. Some clones in this sample may be carry-over from other donors' samples. Both conserved end residues are part of each CDR3. Fields, in order: J gene, clone size, D gene, V gene, CDR3 protein, CDR3 DNA. A D gene is named only where the DNA matches it firmly. Part of the rows lack a size; the others show once, few, many or a class for expanded clones.

TRBJ2-1 | once | . | TRBV28 | CASSLGPREQFF | TGTGCCAGCAGTTTAGGCCCCCGGGAGCAGTTCTTC
TRBJ2-7 | many | . | TRBV20-1 | CSASKPGMSSYEQYF | TGCAGTGCTTCCAAACCCGGGATGAGCTCCTACGAGCAGTACTTC
TRBJ2-1 | many | . | TRBV11-3 | CASSYRQSSYNEQFF | TGTGCCAGCAGCTACAGACAGAGCTCCTACAATGAGCAGTTCTTC
TRBJ1-5 | few | TRBD1 | TRBV19 | CASSILRDRNQPQHF | TGTGCCAGTAGTATTCTTCGGGACAGAAATCAGCCCCAGCATTTT
TRBJ2-3 | many | . | TRBV5-6 | CASRWGLEVTDTQYF | TGTGCCAGCAGGTGGGGGCTAGAGGTCACAGATACGCAGTATTTT
TRBJ2-7 | . | . | TRBV11-2 | CASSLVVRSYEQYF | TGTGCCAGCAGCTTAGTGGTAAGATCCTACGAGCAGTACTTC
TRBJ1-4 | . | . | TRBV6-2/TRBV6-3 | CASSQPSILTNEKLFF | TGTGCCAGCAGTCAGCCAAGCATCCTAACTAATGAAAAACTGTTTTTT
TRBJ1-1 | many | . | TRBV5-1 | CASSPGGGGMNTEAFF | TGCGCCAGCAGCCCCGGCGGGGGAGGTATGAACACTGAAGCTTTCTTT
TRBJ2-3 | many | . | TRBV7-2 | CASSPRFTDTQYF | TGTGCCAGCAGCCCTAGGTTCACAGATACGCAGTATTTT
TRBJ1-2 | many | . | TRBV5-1 | CASSLENRLGYTF | TGCGCCAGCAGCTTGGAAAACCGTCTGGGCTACACCTTC
TRBJ2-2 | many | . | TRBV14 | CARSDWDTGELFF | TGTGCCAGGTCGGACTGGGACACCGGGGAGCTGTTTTTT
TRBJ2-1 | . | . | TRBV5-1 | CASRILGQAGNEQFF | TGCGCCAGTAGAATCCTCGGCCAGGCGGGGAATGAGCAGTTCTTC
TRBJ2-3 | many | . | TRBV12-3/TRBV12-4 | CASRLIADTQYF | TGTGCCAGCCGACTCATTGCAGATACGCAGTATTTT
TRBJ1-2 | . | TRBD1 | TRBV20-1 | CSARTTRTGDYGYTF | TGCAGTGCTAGGACGACGCGGACAGGGGACTATGGCTACACCTTC
TRBJ2-7 | many | . | TRBV7-9 | CASSLVAGPYEQYF | TGTGCCAGCAGCTTAGTTGCAGGGCCCTACGAGCAGTACTTC
TRBJ1-1 | many | TRBD1 | TRBV12-3/TRBV12-4 | CASTPGQGPLHTEAFF | TGTGCCAGCACCCCCGGACAGGGGCCCCTCCACACTGAAGCTTTCTTT
TRBJ2-5 | few | . | TRBV27 | CASSSRVRETQYF | TGTGCCAGCAGTTCTAGGGTGAGGGAGACCCAGTACTTC
TRBJ2-1 | many | TRBD2 | TRBV6-5 | CASSRGTSGMARDNEQFF | TGTGCCAGCAGTCGGGGGACTAGCGGGATGGCCAGGGACAATGAGCAGTTCTTC
TRBJ1-2 | . | . | TRBV5-1 | CASGLSQGTPRGYTF | TGCGCCAGCGGCTTGAGTCAGGGGACTCCCCGCGGCTACACCTTC
TRBJ1-1 | few | TRBD1 | TRBV11-2 | CASSSFQGAWNTEAFF | TGTGCCAGCAGCTCGTTCCAGGGGGCTTGGAACACTGAAGCTTTCTTT